The 27 T cell receptor beta chains below were found in one sample sequenced in a study of HIV-infected children after antiretroviral therapy interruption. Treatment described: PENTA 11 planned treatment interruption arm or continuous ART arm. Unique molecular identifiers were included in an RNA-based 3' RACE TCR library. TCRdb independently ran MiXCR on the 3' RACE reads; one entry per CDR3 protein. The table includes some 40,000 distinct CDR3 sequences, over 6.5% detected once. Sample: CD45RA+ CD4+ T cells from PBMCs, pooled from several time points, taken from a donor given antiretroviral therapy, either interrupted or continuous. Noted subset: naive CD4+ CD45RA+ CD45RO- T cells. The origin of the receptors is a pool of human donors with HIV.

This clonotype has a count of ten or more. The gene calls are TRBV6-6 and TRBJ2-1; no clear D. The germline gives CDR1 MNHNY, CDR2 SVGAGI (reference sequence). This CDR3 region has 13 residues. Deletions cut 7 bases from V and 0 bases from J, with 7 bases between. The CDR3 sequence: CASKIFSYNEQFF. The CDR3 DNA is TGTGCCAGCAAGATCTTCTCCTACAATGAGCAGTTCTTC.

This clonotype was seen repeatedly, ten times or more. This chain links TRBV29-1 with TRBJ1-5; tentative D call: TRBD1 (5 bases). The V end lost 6 bases, the J end lost 2 bases, and 14 bases lay between the germline ends. The CDR3 runs 14 residues. Germline V gives CDR1 SQVTM, CDR2 ANQGSEA. The CDR3 loop is CSVSLGGGNQPQHF. Here the CDR3 DNA reads TGCAGCGTCTCCCTGGGGGGTGGCAATCAGCCCCAGCATTTT.

This clonotype has at least ten counts. Germline and junction disagree at one end, which may indicate a read error. The CDR3 DNA reads TGCGCCAGCAGCAAAGACAGTGCAGGGTTAAGCGATGAGCAGTTCTTC. Translated: CASSKDSAGLSDEQFF. The gene calls are TRBV4-1 and TRBJ2-1, with a possible D match to TRBD1 (5 bases). Germline V lookup: CDR1 MGHRA, CDR2 YSYEKL. This CDR3 is built from 16 residues.

This clonotype was counted ten times or more. V and J are TRBV10-3 and TRBJ1-5; D perhaps matches TRBD1 (5 bases). This CDR3 has 13 residues. Trimming stripped 6 bases from V and 5 bases from J, with 11 bases between. In germline, CDR1 is ENHRY, CDR2 SYGVKD. The CDR3 DNA follows: TGTGCCATCAGGATAGACAGTGATCAGCCCCAGCATTTT. This sequence encodes CAIRIDSDQPQHF.

This clonotype was observed many times. The chain employs TRBV7-8 and TRBJ1-4; possibly TRBD1 for D (6 bases). Germline CDR1 SGHVS, CDR2 FQNEAQ. With 5 bases removed from V and 4 bases from J, the gap between germline ends came to 17 bases. The CDR3 length is 16 residues. The DNA for the CDR3 is TGTGCCAGCAGCCTAACCGGACAGCTTGTTAATGAAAAACTGTTTTTT. Translating it yields CASSLTGQLVNEKLFF.

This chain's CDR3 is CASSQDTKGGKLFF. CDR3 DNA sequence: TGCGCCAGCAGCCAAGATACGAAGGGGGGAAAACTGTTTTTT. This chain joins TRBV4-3 and TRBJ1-4; D perhaps matches TRBD1 (6 bases). The V and J ends lost 0 bases and 10 bases respectively, with 12 bases between them. The length of the CDR3 is 14 residues. Germline values: CDR1 LGHNA, CDR2 YSLEER.

This clonotype has ten or more counts. A read error may account for a junction end that differs from germline. The chain joins TRBV12-3 or TRBV12-4 to TRBJ2-4; a possible D gene is TRBD2 (6 bases). This CDR3 has 16 amino acids. CDR3 region: CASSLARGSSQNTLYF. The CDR3 DNA reads TGTGCCAGCAGTTTAGCGCGGGGATCTAGTCAAAACACCTTGTACTTT.

This clonotype was observed at least ten times. Relative to the germline gene, one junction end is altered; a read error may explain this. This rearrangement joins TRBV12-3 or TRBV12-4 to TRBJ1-2, with TRBD1 identical over 7 bases. This CDR3 is 13 amino acids long. In nucleotides, the CDR3 is TGTGTCAGCAGAATAGGGGGCGCCTATGGCTACACCTTC. Residues: CVSRIGGAYGYTF.

This clonotype was recorded many times. The chain is built from TRBV13 and TRBJ1-2; 9 bases map to TRBD1. The CDR3 extends over 15 amino acids. CDR1 PRHDT and CDR2 FYEKMQ come from the germline V gene (reference sequence). Losses at the gene ends were 8 bases for V and 10 bases for J; bases not matched to a gene: 17. In nucleotides, the CDR3 is TGTGCCAGCTCTCTCGACAGGGGGAAGGACTCCGACTACACCTTC. This sequence encodes CASSLDRGKDSDYTF.

Ten or more counts support this clonotype. The chain links TRBV20-1 to TRBJ2-1, with 10 bases aligning to TRBD2. Unmatched junction bases numbered 4, after V lost 7 bases and J lost 4 bases. The germline CDR1 and CDR2 sequences are DFQATT and SNEGSKA (reference sequence). The length of the CDR3 is 13 residues. The CDR3 here is CSVVAGGYNEQFF. DNA of the CDR3: TGCAGTGTTGTAGCGGGGGGTTACAATGAGCAGTTCTTC.

In this sample, this clonotype is medium-sized. The chain is built from TRBV2 and TRBJ1-1, with a weak D call TRBD1 (5 bases). Trimming left V 6 bases short and J 14 bases short, with 25 bases between. The V gene's germline CDR1 is SNHLY and CDR2 FYNNEI. The CDR3 sequence is 14 residues long. The chain's CDR3 is CASSLVRANTEVFF. CDR3 DNA sequence: TGTGCCAGCAGCTTAGTCAGGGCGAACACAGAAGTCTTCTTT.

Within the sample, this clonotype is medium-sized. The chain combines TRBV6-5 with TRBJ2-7; 11 bases agree with TRBD2. Germline lookup yields CDR1 MNHEY and CDR2 SVGAGI. This CDR3 has 14 amino acids. The trim removed 6 bases at V and 7 bases at J, leaving 8 bases unmatched. The CDR3 DNA reads as TGTGCCAGCAGCCGACAAAGGACTAGCGGGGAGCAGTACTTC. This translates into CASSRQRTSGEQYF.

This chain joins TRBV28 and TRBJ2-7, with D possibly being TRBD2 (6 bases). Germline CDR1 reads MDHEN; CDR2 reads SYDVKM. V lost 0 bases and J lost 0, with 18 bases in between. This CDR3 has 18 residues. This chain's CDR3 is CASSLWGRMGTASYEQYF. Written as DNA, the CDR3 is TGTGCCAGCAGTTTATGGGGGCGCATGGGGACTGCCTCCTACGAGCAGTACTTC.

The chain carries TRBV13 and TRBJ2-1; tentatively, D is TRBD2 (5 bases). The CDR3 runs 13 residues. The V gene's germline CDR1 is PRHDT and CDR2 FYEKMQ (reference sequence). V was cut by 10 bases and J by 1 base, with 11 bases left in between. The CDR3 nucleotides read TGTGCCACGTCGGGCGGGTCCTACAATGAGCAGTTCTTC. Encoded protein: CATSGGSYNEQFF. Complete variable domain (other parts from reference TRBV13 and TRBJ2-1): AAGVIQSPRHLIKEKRETATLKCYPIPRHDTVYWYQQGPGQDPQFLISFYEKMQSDKGSIPDRFSAQQFSDYHSELNMSSLELGDSALYFCATSGGSYNEQFFGPGTRLTVL.

V is TRBV20-1 and J is TRBJ2-6; perhaps TRBD2 as D (6 bases). Trimming cost V 5 bases and J 0 bases, with 14 bases left between them. Germline lookup yields CDR1 DFQATT and CDR2 SNEGSKA (reference sequence). This CDR3 has 16 amino acids. The DNA for the CDR3 is TGCAGTGCTCGACGTAGCGGTGGCTCTGGGGCCAACGTCCTGACTTTC. It specifies CSARRSGGSGANVLTF.

This clonotype was detected ten times or more. The chain joins TRBV28 to TRBJ2-3, with 7 bases matching TRBD1. CDR1 is MDHEN, CDR2 SYDVKM, per germline. V was clipped by 7 bases and J by 2 bases; unmatched bases: 6. This CDR3 contains 14 residues. The DNA of the CDR3 is TGTGCCAGCATACGGGACAGCTCCACAGATACGCAGTATTTT. Amino acid sequence: CASIRDSSTDTQYF. Using reference TRBV28 and TRBJ2-3 for the parts outside the CDR3, the full variable domain is DVKVTQSSRYLVKRTGEKVFLECVQDMDHENMFWYRQDPGLGLRLIYFSYDVKMKEKGDIPEGYSVSREKKERFSLILESASTNQTSMYLCASIRDSSTDTQYFGPGTRLTVL.

This clonotype showed up many times. The chain couples TRBV6-6 to TRBJ2-5, with 8 bases identical to TRBD1. The CDR3 has 17 amino acids. The germline V gene encodes CDR1 MNHNY and CDR2 SVGAGI (reference sequence). V shed 0 bases and J 5 bases; nucleotides not matched to a gene: 11. The DNA of the CDR3 is TGTGCCAGCAGTTACTCTGGGTGGGGGACAGGCCCGGAGACCCAGTACTTC. Encoded protein: CASSYSGWGTGPETQYF.

In this sample, this clonotype turned up a few times. The chain uses TRBV12-3 or TRBV12-4 and TRBJ1-2, with unresolved D. The CDR3 length is 12 residues. Trimming removed 4 bases at V and 8 bases at J, with 11 bases between. In DNA form, the CDR3 reads TGTGCCAGCAGTTGGGGAGTAGAAGGCTACACCTTC. Amino acids: CASSWGVEGYTF.

This clonotype was picked up many times. The chain uses TRBV6-5 and TRBJ1-2; 9 bases match TRBD1. Germline-derived CDR1 and CDR2 are MNHEY and SVGAGI. The CDR3 has 14 amino acids. V lost 0 bases and J lost 8; bases outside the gene matches: 4. This CDR3 is CASSYSRDRDGYTF. In DNA, the CDR3 is TGTGCCAGCAGTTACTCTCGGGACAGGGACGGCTACACCTTC.

The CDR3 nucleotides are TGTGCCAGCATTGGGGCGGACAGGAACTACGAGCAGTACTTC. It is translated as CASIGADRNYEQYF. The J gene is TRBJ2-7, the V gene TRBV28; 7 positions match TRBD1. After removal of 7 bases from V and 3 bases from J, the junction contained 9 bases not matched to a gene. Germline values: CDR1 MDHEN, CDR2 SYDVKM. The length of the CDR3 is 14 residues.

This clonotype was seen ten or more times. The chain links TRBV28 to TRBJ2-1, with D hard to call. CDR3 length: 12 amino acids. The germline V gene encodes CDR1 MDHEN and CDR2 SYDVKM. Trimming stripped 6 bases from V and 9 bases from J, with 12 bases between. This CDR3 reads CASSPGRSEQFF. CDR3 nucleotide sequence: TGTGCCAGCAGCCCCGGTAGGAGTGAGCAGTTCTTC.

The rearrangement links TRBV27 to TRBJ2-7; D unresolved. The CDR3 spans 15 residues. V was trimmed by 0 bases and J by 3 bases, leaving 12 bases between them. Germline V gene sequence: CDR1 MNHEY, CDR2 SMNVEV (reference sequence). CDR3 in DNA: TGTGCCAGCAGTTTATCTTCCGTGCAGCTCTACGAGCAGTACTTC. Protein: CASSLSSVQLYEQYF.

The chain is built from TRBV12-3 or TRBV12-4 and TRBJ2-7; D remains unclear. V was pared by 6 bases and J by 0 bases, with 12 bases between. The CDR3 has 14 residues. CDR3 sequence (DNA): TGTGCCAGCAGAAGAGACCTTAGCTCCTACGAGCAGTACTTC. Its protein product is CASRRDLSSYEQYF.

This clonotype was observed many times. The rearrangement links TRBV20-1 to TRBJ2-7; TRBD1 matches at 7 bases. The CDR3 totals 13 residues. J lost 3 bases, V lost 6 bases, and 8 bases had no gene match. Germline V gene sequence: CDR1 DFQATT, CDR2 SNEGSKA (reference sequence). This CDR3 reads CSARGSTHYEQYF. The CDR3 nucleotides read TGCAGTGCCAGGGGGTCCACCCACTACGAGCAGTACTTC.

This clonotype has ten or more counts. One end of the junction varies from germline; a read error may be responsible. The V and J genes are TRBV4-1 and TRBJ2-1; tentatively, D is TRBD2 (5 bases). The CDR3 totals 13 residues. Germline loops: CDR1 MGHRA, CDR2 YSYEKL. CDR3 nucleotides: TGTGCCAGCAGCCAAGTAGGGAGCGGTGAGCAGTTCTTC. As protein: CASSQVGSGEQFF.

This clonotype appeared many times. The chain is built from TRBV7-9 and TRBJ2-7; TRBD1 or TRBD2 may be the D gene (5 bases each). CDR1 is SEHNR and CDR2 is FQNEAQ in the germline V gene (reference sequence). Between the trimmed V and J ends, which lost 5 bases and 5 bases, there was a span of 13 bases. The CDR3 runs 13 residues. CDR3 amino acids: CASSPAGTHEQYF. DNA of the CDR3: TGTGCCAGCAGCCCTGCAGGGACCCACGAGCAGTACTTC.

The CDR3 DNA is TGTGCCAGTAGTATCGGGGGACAGGGTGATCAGCCCCAGCATTTT. Translated, it gives CASSIGGQGDQPQHF. The chain employs TRBV19 and TRBJ1-5; 9 bases line up with TRBD1. Germline assignment: CDR1 LNHDA and CDR2 SQIVND (reference sequence). The trim removed 3 bases at V and 5 bases at J, leaving 5 bases unmatched. The CDR3 sequence is 15 residues long.